Shown below are 15 T cell receptor beta chains from a single sample sequenced in a study of graft-versus-host responses after intestinal transplantation. No antigen is known for these receptors. The repertoire was sequenced with immunoSEQ multiplex PCR; TCRdb's copy has only in-frame clones and lacks some. The sample contains some 48,000 clones, 65% to 85% of which appear only once. The sample was unstimulated CD4+ T cells sorted from spleen or lymph node cells, taken before transplant. The receptors originated from a human donor who was the organ donor for an intestinal transplant.

A single count supports this clone. CDR3: CASSYSGRGHGYTF. The CDR3 region has the DNA TGTGCCAGCAGTTACTCGGGAAGGGGACATGGCTACACCTTC. The J gene is TRBJ1-2, the V gene TRBV6-5; D may be TRBD1 (5 bases). This CDR3 is 14 amino acids long. CDR1 is MNHEY, CDR2 SVGAGI, per germline. Deletions cut 0 bases from V and 6 bases from J, with 11 bases between.

The genes are TRBV6-5 and TRBJ2-2; 12 bases are shared with TRBD2. Germline CDR1 is MNHEY and CDR2 is SVGAGI. J was trimmed by 4 bases and V by 2 bases; bases with no gene match: 2. The CDR3 length is 16 residues. The CDR3 reads CASSYQTSGSTGELFF. The DNA of the CDR3 is TGTGCCAGCAGTTACCAGACTAGCGGGAGCACCGGGGAGCTGTTTTTT.

The chain couples TRBV5-1 to TRBJ2-3, with D perhaps matching TRBD2 (5 bases). V was pared by 6 bases and J by 5 bases, with 16 bases between. From germline, CDR1 is SGHRS and CDR2 YFSETQ. CDR3 length: 14 amino acids. As DNA, the CDR3 is TGCGCCAGCAACGAGAGGGCCGCGGGAGATACGCAGTATTTT. Amino acid sequence: CASNERAAGDTQYF.

The chain has TRBV9 and TRBJ2-1; D may be TRBD1 or TRBD2 (5 bases each). Germline V lookup: CDR1 SGDLS, CDR2 YYNGEE. The CDR3 extends over 16 amino acids. V lost 4 bases, J lost 8 bases, and 22 bases lay in between. Written as DNA, the CDR3 is TGTGCCAGCAGCAGAGGGGCGGGTTCTGGAGTCTATGAGCAGTTCTTC. Translation: CASSRGAGSGVYEQFF.

This chain uses TRBV30 with TRBJ1-1; D is unclear. This CDR3 is built from 13 residues. The ends were cut back, 7 bases at V and 4 bases at J, with 16 bases in the middle. In germline, CDR1 is GTSNPN, CDR2 SVGIG (reference sequence). In nucleotides, the CDR3 is TGTGCCTCAAGAGCGGGGTATGGCACTGAAGCTTTCTTT. It encodes CASRAGYGTEAFF.

The rearrangement uses TRBV5-5 and TRBJ1-3; TRBD1 aligns across 8 bases. Looked up from germline, CDR1 is SGHKS and CDR2 is YYEKEE (reference sequence). V trimming: 4 bases; J trimming: 0 bases; junction bases outside the gene matches: 9. This CDR3 contains 17 residues. CDR3 in DNA: TGTGCCAGCAGCCAAACCCCAGGGGGCGCCTCTGGAAACACCATATATTTT. Residues: CASSQTPGGASGNTIYF.

The chain carries TRBV29-1 and TRBJ1-2; D is perhaps TRBD1 (5 bases). Germline V gives CDR1 SQVTM, CDR2 ANQGSEA. This CDR3 has 12 amino acids. V was pared by 2 bases and J by 6 bases, with 10 bases between. The CDR3 protein is CSVEPGTNGYTF. CDR3 sequence (DNA): TGCAGCGTTGAACCAGGGACTAATGGCTACACCTTC.

This clone appeared a few times. This chain links TRBV5-4 with TRBJ1-2; D gene ambiguous. Deletions cut 2 bases from V and 4 bases from J, with 9 bases between. Germline-derived CDR1 and CDR2 are SGHNT and YYREEE (reference sequence). CDR3 length: 13 amino acids. CDR3 protein: CASSLGQVYGYTF. CDR3 bases: TGTGCCAGCAGCTTAGGGCAGGTCTATGGCTACACCTTC.

The chain uses TRBV10-1 and TRBJ2-7; possible D gene TRBD1, 6 bases. This CDR3 has 14 amino acids. Germline V gene sequence: CDR1 WNHNN, CDR2 SYGVQD (reference sequence). Trimming shortened V by 2 bases and J by 1 base, and 9 bases separated the two germline ends. CDR3 coding DNA: TGCGCCAGCAGTGAGACCGGACAGTCCTACGAGCAGTACTTC. Residues: CASSETGQSYEQYF.

V is TRBV4-3 and J is TRBJ2-3; the match to TRBD2 covers 8 bases. Germline CDR1 and CDR2: LGHNA and YSLEER. CDR3 size: 19 residues. With V trimmed by 0 bases and J by 2 bases, 13 bases remained unmatched. The CDR3 sequence is CASSQEAPSGGLHTDTQYF. The CDR3 DNA follows: TGCGCCAGCAGCCAAGAGGCACCCAGCGGGGGCTTACACACAGATACGCAGTATTTT.

In its sample, this clone was seen once. The V gene is TRBV29-1, the J gene TRBJ1-3, with 7 positions matching TRBD1. The CDR3 runs to 13 residues. With V trimmed by 4 bases and J by 2 bases, 2 bases remained unmatched. Germline V gene sequence: CDR1 SQVTM, CDR2 ANQGSEA. CDR3 in amino acids: CSVGQGAGNTIYF. CDR3 nucleotide sequence: TGCAGCGTTGGACAGGGAGCTGGAAACACCATATATTTT.

The chain uses TRBV4-1 and TRBJ2-1; TRBD1 agrees at 9 bases. Germline V gives CDR1 MGHRA, CDR2 YSYEKL. The CDR3 is 15 residues long. V gave up 8 bases and J gave up 6 bases; unmatched junction bases: 11. CDR3 amino acids: CASGGTGSNLNEQFF. As DNA, the CDR3 is TGCGCCAGCGGGGGGACAGGGTCTAACCTCAATGAGCAGTTCTTC.

The sample holds one count of this clone. The chain carries TRBV7-2 and TRBJ2-7, with 7 bases aligning to TRBD2. The V gene's germline CDR1 is SGHTA and CDR2 FQGNSA. This CDR3 spans 15 amino acids. V shed 4 bases and J 2 bases; nucleotides not matched to a gene: 8. The CDR3 loop is CASSSTLGGAYEQYF. The CDR3 DNA is TGTGCCAGCAGCTCAACTCTTGGGGGGGCCTACGAGCAGTACTTC.

The chain combines TRBV13 with TRBJ2-6; no definite D call. CDR1 PRHDT and CDR2 FYEKMQ come from the germline V gene (reference sequence). V was pared by 2 bases and J by 4 bases, with 3 bases between. This CDR3 has 13 residues. CDR3 coding DNA: TGTGCCAGCAGCTTACCCGGGGCCAACGTCCTGACTTTC. This gives the protein CASSLPGANVLTF. Full variable domain (outside the CDR3, taken from reference TRBV13 and TRBJ2-6): AAGVIQSPRHLIKEKRETATLKCYPIPRHDTVYWYQQGPGQDPQFLISFYEKMQSDKGSIPDRFSAQQFSDYHSELNMSSLELGDSALYFCASSLPGANVLTFGAGSRLTVL.

CDR3 sequence reads: CASSILAGGRSDTQYF. As DNA, the CDR3 is TGTGCCAGCAGCATCCTAGCGGGGGGGAGGTCAGATACGCAGTATTTT. The J gene is TRBJ2-3, the V gene TRBV7-2; 12 positions match TRBD2. CDR1 is SGHTA and CDR2 is FQGNSA in the germline V gene. V lost 5 bases and J lost 4; bases outside the gene matches: 7. This CDR3 is built from 16 residues.